Shown below are 17 T cell receptor beta chains from a single sample sequenced in a study of blood T cells in healthy people across ages. Primed by a sample-barcoded 5' primer and a J-beta primer mix, a second PCR proceeded for about 6 to 12 cycles. Via MiXCR, TCRdb re-called the 5' RACE reads, giving one row per CDR3 protein. Among 500,000 to 600,000 distinct CDR3 sequences listed, 27% were seen once. The sequencing input was blood. The receptor source for this set is a woman in her 70s in good health.

This clonotype was picked up many times. V gene TRBV4-3 combines with J gene TRBJ2-6; D might be TRBD1 (5 bases). Germline V gene data show CDR1 as LGHNA and CDR2 as YSLEER. The V end lost 0 bases, the J end lost 1 base, and 16 bases lay between the germline ends. This CDR3 is 19 amino acids long. The CDR3: CASSQDQDSQWSGANVLTF. The CDR3, as DNA: TGCGCCAGCAGCCAAGATCAAGACAGCCAGTGGTCTGGGGCCAACGTCCTGACTTTC.

A few counts support this clonotype. The rearrangement uses TRBV29-1 and TRBJ2-5; the D is unclear. The CDR3 has 14 residues. The V end was cut by 3 bases, the J end by 7 bases, with 18 bases between. CDR1 is SQVTM, CDR2 ANQGSEA, per germline. The CDR3 sequence: CSVDSQAPLVTQYF. The DNA for the CDR3 is TGCAGCGTTGATAGTCAAGCCCCGTTGGTGACCCAGTACTTC.

V and J are TRBV29-1 and TRBJ1-2; D perhaps matches TRBD1 (5 bases). Germline V gene data show CDR1 as SQVTM and CDR2 as ANQGSEA. V lost 4 bases and J lost 5, with 8 bases in between. This CDR3 comprises 11 residues. The CDR3 protein is CSVATDYGYTF. The CDR3 DNA is TGCAGCGTTGCGACAGATTATGGCTACACCTTC. Filled out from reference TRBV29-1 and TRBJ1-2, the complete variable domain reads SAVISQKPSRDICQRGTSLTIQCQVDSQVTMMFWYRQQPGQSLTLIATANQGSEATYESGFVIDKFPISRPNLTFSTLTVSNMSPEDSSIYLCSVATDYGYTFGSGTRLTVV.

The rearrangement links TRBV20-1 to TRBJ2-3; D is perhaps TRBD1 (5 bases). The DNA matches TRBJ1-5 better at its end, which makes the J call doubtful. There are 14 residues in the CDR3. CDR1 DFQATT and CDR2 SNEGSKA come from the germline V gene (reference sequence). The DNA of the CDR3 is TGCAGTACCGTAGCGGGGAGGGGCACAGATACGCAGCATTTT. This gives the protein CSTVAGRGTDTQHF.

This clonotype has only a few counts. The chain links TRBV11-2 to TRBJ2-4; no definite D call. Trimming took 4 bases from V and 3 from J, leaving 16 bases between them. CDR1 and CDR2 (germline): SGHAT, FQNNGV. The CDR3 extends over 16 amino acids. CDR3 protein: CASSSPATSLKNIQYF. The DNA for the CDR3 is TGTGCCAGCAGCTCCCCTGCGACATCCCTCAAAAACATTCAGTACTTC.

This clonotype was seen repeatedly, ten times or more. J is TRBJ2-7 and V is TRBV20-1; tentative D call: TRBD2 (6 bases). From germline, CDR1 is DFQATT and CDR2 SNEGSKA (reference sequence). CDR3 size: 12 residues. The CDR3 sequence: CATSGQPYEQYF. CDR3 sequence (DNA): TGCGCGACTAGTGGGCAACCCTACGAGCAGTACTTC.

This clonotype was detected once. CDR3: CASSTPVQGDHEQYF. CDR3 in DNA: TGTGCCAGCAGTACCCCCGTACAGGGGGACCACGAGCAGTACTTC. The V call is TRBV27, the J call TRBJ2-7, with 8 bases lining up with TRBD1. The V and J ends lost 5 bases and 5 bases, in that order; junction bases with no gene match: 11. CDR3 length: 15 residues. Germline V lookup: CDR1 MNHEY, CDR2 SMNVEV (reference sequence).

The chain links TRBV6-5 to TRBJ2-5, with 7 bases identical to TRBD2. The ends lost 2 bases at V and 0 bases at J; junction bases unmatched: 6. Germline CDR1 reads MNHEY; CDR2 reads SVGAGI. The CDR3 consists of 16 residues. DNA for the CDR3: TGTGCCAGCAGTTACGCCGGGGGGATTTACCAAGAGACCCAGTACTTC. Amino acid sequence: CASSYAGGIYQETQYF.

The chain uses TRBV11-1 and TRBJ1-6, with 9 bases identical to TRBD1. V dropped 0 bases and J dropped 8; count of bases not matched to a gene: 5. This CDR3 is built from 16 residues. From germline, CDR1 is SGHAT and CDR2 FQDESV (reference sequence). The CDR3 bases are TGTGCCAGCAGCTTAGCCCGTCGACAGGGGGATTCACCCCTCCACTTT. Translated: CASSLARRQGDSPLHF.

This rearrangement joins TRBV7-2 to TRBJ1-1, with 10 nucleotides matching TRBD1. The CDR3 loop spans 15 amino acids. Trimming at V came to 4 bases and at J to 1 base, leaving 3 bases not matched to a gene. CDR1 is SGHTA and CDR2 is FQGNSA in the germline V gene. CDR3 sequence: CASSSGTGENTEAFF. The CDR3 nucleotides read TGTGCCAGCAGCTCCGGGACAGGGGAGAACACTGAAGCTTTCTTT.

On this clonotype: The junction and the germline gene differ at one end; a read error may be behind it. This chain joins TRBV7-3 and TRBJ2-7; D might be TRBD2 (8 bases). There are 14 residues in the CDR3. CDR1 and CDR2 from the germline V gene are SGHTA and FQGTGA. The chain's CDR3 is CASSASGQNPSGGF. As DNA, the CDR3 is TGTGCCAGCAGCGCTTCGGGACAGAATCCTTCGGGAGGGTTC.

The chain has TRBV20-1 and TRBJ2-7; 11 bases map to TRBD2. Germline CDR1 and CDR2: DFQATT and SNEGSKA (reference sequence). V was pared by 2 bases and J by 3 bases, with 6 bases of the junction left unmatched. The CDR3 runs 15 residues. CDR3 protein: CSARPGLAGHYEQYF. CDR3 nucleotide sequence: TGCAGTGCTAGACCAGGACTAGCGGGCCACTACGAGCAGTACTTC.

In its sample, this clonotype was seen a few times. V is TRBV3-1 and J is TRBJ2-5; the match to TRBD2 covers 15 bases. The germline gives CDR1 LGHDT, CDR2 YNNKEL (reference sequence). This CDR3 is built from 17 residues. V was clipped by 4 bases and J by 1 base; unmatched bases: 4. The CDR3, as DNA: TGTGCCAGCAGCCCTGGGACTAGCGGGGGGTTCCAAGAGACCCAGTACTTC. Translating gives CASSPGTSGGFQETQYF.

This clonotype was seen at least ten times. The chain combines TRBV7-2 with TRBJ2-4; D gene ambiguous. CDR3 length: 14 residues. CDR1 and CDR2 (germline): SGHTA, FQGNSA. The V end was cut by 0 bases, the J end by 1 base, with 4 bases between. CDR3 bases: TGTGCCAGCAGCTTAGCCAGGGCCAAAAACATTCAGTACTTC. This codes for CASSLARAKNIQYF.

The chain joins TRBV6-1 to TRBJ2-1; TRBD2 matches at 10 bases. Per germline, CDR1 MNHNS and CDR2 SASEGT. V shed 6 bases, J shed 8 bases, and the junction held 10 bases outside the gene matches. The CDR3 extends over 15 amino acids. In nucleotides, the CDR3 is TGTGCCAGCAGATCCGGGACTAGCGTTCTTGATGAGCAGTTCTTC. Protein sequence: CASRSGTSVLDEQFF.

This clonotype was observed a single time. A read error may produce the germline difference seen at one junction end. As DNA, the CDR3 is TGTGCCAGCACCCAATTAAATGGGGCCAACGTCCTGACCTTC. This translates into CASTQLNGANVLTF. The chain carries TRBV6-5 and TRBJ2-6; possibly TRBD1 for D (5 bases). The CDR3 loop spans 14 amino acids. CDR1 and CDR2 (germline): MNHEY, SVGAGI.

The rearrangement uses TRBV19 and TRBJ2-5; 8 bases are a match to TRBD1. The tail of the sequence fits TRBJ2-1 better, so the J call may be wrong. Germline V gene data show CDR1 as LNHDA and CDR2 as SQIVND (reference sequence). The CDR3 is 15 amino acids. CDR3 sequence: CASSTPGQVFNEQFF. CDR3 DNA sequence: TGTGCCAGTAGTACGCCGGGACAGGTGTTCAATGAGCAGTTCTTC.